This TCR beta chain was found in a study of technical replicates of blood from several donors listed by TCRdb under 2017. The CDR3, from cysteine to phenylalanine, totals 13 residues. Left in the record is the CDR3 DNA by itself, 39 bases read in frame from the first base. CDR1 and CDR2 (SGHRS, YFSETQ) derive from the germline V gene. The trim is 1 base for V and 6 bases for J, with a gap of 11 bases between the germline ends. As to this clone: Its antigen is unknown. No base qualities exist here, and no much larger clone lies one base off it.

Library prep was done by the immunoSEQ multiplex PCR assay. The table was pulled from immuneACCESS by TCRdb, which kept in-frame rearrangements only. Such tables lose some clones; where checked, under half of the loss comes from unresolved V genes, and the rest has no known cause. Across this sample there are about 83,000 clones, with around nine tenths seen only once. The ten largest make up over 0.2% of the sample. Sequencing was performed on T cells isolated from PBMCs. The source is a human donor in good health. The chain uses TRBV5-1 and TRBJ2-7, with no confident D gene call. In nucleotide form, the sequence is TGCGCCAGCAGCTTGTGGGCCTCGACCGAGCAGTACTTC. Its protein product is CASSLWASTEQYF.